The T cell receptor beta chain described here comes from a study of tumor and adjacent non-tumor tissue in lung cancer. Looking at the study overall: Each sample yielded 4 million to 4.5 million productive TCRbeta reads on average. Study-level results: Top 100 clones took a larger repertoire share in normal lung.

RNA was extracted from bulk tissue without any cell sorting. Distant lung tissue was collected more than 3 cm away from the tumor edge. Concerning this clonotype itself: Its target is unknown. One end of the junction is discordant with germline, which a read error may explain.

This CDR3 is 18 amino acids long. Germline lookup yields CDR1 KGHDR and CDR2 SFDVKD. The library came from three nested PCR rounds adapted from ARM-PCR protocols. TCRdb called the multiplex PCR reads again in MiXCR, with one record for every CDR3 protein. The table lists around 80,000 distinct CDR3 sequences, 65% to 85% of them singletons. The chain is built from TRBV24-1 and TRBJ2-7, with 7 bases aligning to TRBD2. Input material: distant non-tumor lung tissue. The TCR was taken from a man in his sixties with non-small cell lung cancer. The CDR3, as DNA: TGTACCACCAGTGATTTGCAGAGAGCGGGAAGTGAATCCTACGAGCAGTACTTC. Translation: CTTSDLQRAGSESYEQYF.